This T cell receptor beta chain was captured by sequencing in a study of regulatory T cells in long-lasting Graves disease. The overall study: Graves' disease counted as persistent after over 5 years of antithyroid drugs with positive TSH receptor antibodies.

In its sample, this clonotype was seen a few times. As yet, its antigen is unknown. Study-level results: Less diverse TCR repertoires were seen in persistent Graves' patients than in newly diagnosed ones. Blood alone, not thyroid tissue, was studied.

Time point of the sample: persistent/refractory GD, antithyroid drugs over 5 years with positive TRAb. With RNA extracted from PBMCs as input, the TCR library was made. Arm-PCR of CDR3 regions with iRepertoire HTBI primers generated TCR beta libraries. MiXCR was run by TCRdb on the multiplex PCR reads, yielding one entry per CDR3 protein. The sample holds over 350,000 distinct CDR3 sequences, around 21% seen once. The V and J ends lost 0 bases and 5 bases, in that order; junction bases with no gene match: 21. Germline V gene sequence: CDR1 SGHTA, CDR2 FQGNSA. This CDR3 has 21 amino acids. The sequencing here drew on peripheral blood mononuclear cells (PBMCs), taken when the disease was refractory, from a patient treated with antithyroid drugs. This sequence was found in a female donor with Graves disease. This rearrangement joins TRBV7-2 to TRBJ2-5, with 10 bases aligning to TRBD2. In DNA form, the CDR3 reads TGTGCCAGCAGCTTAGCGGCGCCCCCTTTTAGGACCCTAGCGGGGGCGGAGACCCAGTACTTC. The encoded protein is CASSLAAPPFRTLAGAETQYF. The full variable domain, in which reference TRBV7-2 and TRBJ2-5 provide the parts outside the CDR3, is GAGVSQSPSNKVTEKGKDVELRCDPISGHTALYWYRQSLGQGLEFLIYFQGNSAPDKSGLPSDRFSAERTGGSVSTLTIQRTQQEDSAVYLCASSLAAPPFRTLAGAETQYFGPGTRLLVL.